The clone carrying this T cell receptor (beta chain) has a handful of counts. What it recognizes is unknown. The data were obtained in a study of early T cells in non-severe SARS-CoV-2 infection. Unique molecular identifiers were attached to individual cDNA molecules. MiXCR was run by TCRdb on the 5' RACE reads, yielding one entry per CDR3 protein. The sample contains 75,000 to 100,000 distinct CDR3 sequences, 15% of which appear only once. General study results and limits: The matching step, a VDJdb search, favored anti-spike CD8 responses and missed private and CD4 specificities.

The germline gives CDR1 KGHSH, CDR2 LQKENI. V was trimmed by 6 bases and J by 5 bases, leaving 10 bases between them. The CDR3 extends over 12 amino acids. The source material was whole blood. This receptor was taken from an adult who was a healthcare worker with PCR-confirmed SARS-CoV-2 infection or an uninfected control (not recorded which). The chain couples TRBV18 to TRBJ2-5; D is ambiguous. In nucleotides, the CDR3 is TGTGCCAGCTCCACGGCGGCGGAGACCCAGTACTTC. Translated, it gives CASSTAAETQYF. Combining the CDR3 with reference TRBV18 and TRBJ2-5 gives the whole variable domain NAGVMQNPRHLVRRRGQEARLRCSPMKGHSHVYWYRQLPEEGLKFMVYLQKENIIDESGMPKERFSAEFPKEGPSILRIQQVVRGDSAAYFCASSTAAETQYFGPGTRLLVL.